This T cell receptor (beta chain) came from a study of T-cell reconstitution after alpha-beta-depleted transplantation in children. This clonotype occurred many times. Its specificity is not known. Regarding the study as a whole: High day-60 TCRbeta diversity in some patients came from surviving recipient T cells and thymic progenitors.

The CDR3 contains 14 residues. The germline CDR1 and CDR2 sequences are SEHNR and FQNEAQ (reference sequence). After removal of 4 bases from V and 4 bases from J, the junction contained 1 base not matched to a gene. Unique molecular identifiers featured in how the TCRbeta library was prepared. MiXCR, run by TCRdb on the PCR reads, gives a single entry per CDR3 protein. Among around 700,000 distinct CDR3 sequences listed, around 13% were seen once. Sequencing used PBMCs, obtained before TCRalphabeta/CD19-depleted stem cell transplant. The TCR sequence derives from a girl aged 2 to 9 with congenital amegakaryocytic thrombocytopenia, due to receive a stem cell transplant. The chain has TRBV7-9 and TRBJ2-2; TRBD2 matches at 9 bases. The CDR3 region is CASSSSGITGELFF. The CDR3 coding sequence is TGTGCCAGCAGCTCTAGCGGGATCACCGGGGAGCTGTTTTTT.